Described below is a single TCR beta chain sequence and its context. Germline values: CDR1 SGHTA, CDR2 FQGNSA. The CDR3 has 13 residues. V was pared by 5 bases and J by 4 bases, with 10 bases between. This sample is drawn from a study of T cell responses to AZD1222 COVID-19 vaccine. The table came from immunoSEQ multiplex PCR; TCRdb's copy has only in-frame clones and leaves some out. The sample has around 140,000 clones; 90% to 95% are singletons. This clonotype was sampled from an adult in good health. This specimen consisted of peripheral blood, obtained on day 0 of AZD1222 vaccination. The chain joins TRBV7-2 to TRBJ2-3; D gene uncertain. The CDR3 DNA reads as TGTGCCAGCAGCATCGCCCGCGCAGATACGCAGTATTTT. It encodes CASSIARADTQYF.